These 30 T cell receptor beta chains were sequenced from one sample in a study of early T cells in non-severe SARS-CoV-2 infection. MiXCR was run by TCRdb on the 5' RACE reads, yielding one entry per CDR3 protein. The sample lists 75,000 to 100,000 distinct CDR3 sequences, 15% occurring once. Sequencing used whole blood. These receptors all come from an adult who was a healthcare worker with PCR-confirmed SARS-CoV-2 infection or an uninfected control (not recorded which).

This clonotype was seen a few times. The chain uses TRBV9 and TRBJ2-3, with a weak D call TRBD2 (6 bases). V was pared by 4 bases and J by 6 bases, with 12 bases between. This CDR3 region has 13 residues. Germline values: CDR1 SGDLS, CDR2 YYNGEE. CDR3 nucleotide sequence: TGTGCCAGCAGCTTAGACAGCGGGGATACGCAGTATTTT. Translation: CASSLDSGDTQYF. The whole variable domain, remainder taken from reference TRBV9 and TRBJ2-3, is DSGVTQTPKHLITATGQRVTLRCSPRSGDLSVYWYQQSLDQGLQFLIQYYNGEERAKGNILERFSAQQFPDLHSELNLSSLELGDSALYFCASSLDSGDTQYFGPGTRLTVL.

The rearrangement uses TRBV15 and TRBJ2-1; possibly TRBD2 for D (6 bases). Germline values: CDR1 LNHNV, CDR2 YYDKDF (reference sequence). The CDR3 totals 13 residues. The ends were cut back, 3 bases at V and 10 bases at J, with 13 bases in the middle. CDR3 sequence reads: CATSRTAGREQFF. In nucleotides, the CDR3 is TGTGCCACCAGCAGGACGGCGGGAAGGGAGCAGTTCTTC.

This clonotype was counted at least ten times. The rearrangement joins TRBV3-1 to TRBJ2-7, with D hard to call. Germline V gene lookup returns CDR1 LGHDT and CDR2 YNNKEL (reference sequence). Trimming took off 0 bases at V and 0 bases at J, with 9 bases between the two ends. The CDR3 is 15 amino acids. In nucleotides, the CDR3 is TGTGCCAGCAGCCAAGATCCGACCCTCTCCTACGAGCAGTACTTC. Protein: CASSQDPTLSYEQYF.

There are many counts of this clonotype. The V and J genes are TRBV7-9 and TRBJ2-3, with 9 bases that match TRBD2. Looked up from germline, CDR1 is SEHNR and CDR2 is FQNEAQ (reference sequence). J lost 4 bases, V lost 5 bases, and 10 bases had no gene match. The CDR3 contains 16 residues. The CDR3 DNA is TGTGCCAGCAGCCGACTGGGCTTAGCGGGGGCAGATACGCAGTATTTT. Translation gives CASSRLGLAGADTQYF.

This clonotype was seen only a few times. The chain employs TRBV2 and TRBJ2-1; TRBD1 aligns across 7 bases. The CDR3 sequence is 14 residues long. The germline CDR1 and CDR2 sequences are SNHLY and FYNNEI. Trimming cost V 1 base and J 13 bases; bases outside gene matches: 10. The CDR3, as DNA: TGTGCCAGCAGTGAAGAAAGGGACAGTAGTATTCAGTTCTTC. Residues: CASSEERDSSIQFF.

This clonotype showed up just a few times. The V gene is TRBV20-1, the J gene TRBJ2-3, with D possibly TRBD2 on 6 matching bases. Germline loops: CDR1 DFQATT, CDR2 SNEGSKA (reference sequence). Trimming took 5 bases from V and 7 from J, leaving 13 bases between them. This CDR3 region has 12 residues. CDR3 in DNA: TGCAGTGCTGCCTGGGACTTGTATACGCAGTATTTT. Protein product: CSAAWDLYTQYF.

The rearrangement uses TRBV6-1 and TRBJ2-7; D unclear. Trimming took 0 bases from V and 1 from J, leaving 7 bases between them. The CDR3 is made up of 14 amino acids. The germline CDR1 and CDR2 sequences are MNHNS and SASEGT. The chain's CDR3 is CASSEAGPSYEQYF. CDR3 DNA sequence: TGTGCCAGCAGTGAAGCTGGGCCTTCCTACGAGCAGTACTTC.

This clonotype was seen only a few times. The gene calls are TRBV12-3 or TRBV12-4 and TRBJ1-3; possibly TRBD1 for D (5 bases). V was clipped by 11 bases and J by 4 bases, with 21 bases between them. The CDR3 is 15 amino acids. In DNA form, the CDR3 reads TGTGCCGGACGGGGAGGTGGCAGGGCCGGAAACACCATATATTTT. It codes for CAGRGGGRAGNTIYF.

This clonotype has at least ten counts. The V call is TRBV20-1, the J call TRBJ2-7; 8 nucleotides match TRBD2. The germline V gene encodes CDR1 DFQATT and CDR2 SNEGSKA (reference sequence). This CDR3 has 17 residues. V trimming: 5 bases; J trimming: 1 base; junction bases outside the gene matches: 16. DNA of the CDR3: TGCAGTGCTCGTCCACCCCCTAGGACTAGCCTTTCCTACGAGCAGTACTTC. Protein product: CSARPPPRTSLSYEQYF.

This clonotype was recorded a few times. The chain couples TRBV7-2 to TRBJ2-3; TRBD2 is a possible D gene (5 bases). The V end lost 2 bases, the J end lost 4 bases, and 7 bases lay between the germline ends. CDR1 and CDR2 from the germline V gene are SGHTA and FQGNSA. The CDR3 has 13 residues. CDR3 sequence reads: CASSLTGADTQYF. CDR3 in DNA: TGTGCCAGCAGCTTAACCGGGGCAGATACGCAGTATTTT.

The gene calls are TRBV10-2 and TRBJ2-7, with no clear D. In germline, CDR1 is WSHSY, CDR2 SAAADI. The CDR3 length is 13 residues. V dropped 10 bases and J dropped 1 base, with 14 bases sitting between them. The CDR3 reads CATQDGRSYEQYF. In DNA form, the CDR3 reads TGCGCCACCCAGGACGGGCGATCCTACGAGCAGTACTTC.

This clonotype was found many times. V is TRBV29-1 and J is TRBJ2-1; TRBD2 aligns across 7 bases. CDR3 length equals 13 residues. V lost 2 bases, J lost 9 bases, and 7 bases stayed unmatched. In germline, CDR1 is SQVTM, CDR2 ANQGSEA. The DNA for the CDR3 is TGCAGCGTTGAAAGCCCCCCTAGCGGTGAGCAGTTCTTC. Its translation: CSVESPPSGEQFF.

The chain links TRBV7-2 to TRBJ2-1; D gene uncertain. The CDR3 has 15 amino acids. The V gene's germline CDR1 is SGHTA and CDR2 FQGNSA. The ends were cut back, 1 base at V and 3 bases at J, with 10 bases in the middle. CDR3 region: CASSLVTSLYNEQFF. The CDR3 bases are TGTGCCAGCAGCTTAGTAACCAGTCTCTACAATGAGCAGTTCTTC.

The chain joins TRBV7-2 to TRBJ2-7, with 8 bases that match TRBD2. With V trimmed by 8 bases and J by 6 bases, 6 bases remained unmatched. Germline V gives CDR1 SGHTA, CDR2 FQGNSA. CDR3 size: 12 residues. CDR3 protein: CASRRGAGEQYF. The CDR3 nucleotides are TGTGCCAGCCGGCGGGGGGCAGGCGAGCAGTACTTC.

The chain joins TRBV27 to TRBJ1-1, with D unresolved. Trimming took off 3 bases at V and 4 bases at J, with 9 bases between the two ends. The length of the CDR3 is 13 residues. Germline loops: CDR1 MNHEY, CDR2 SMNVEV (reference sequence). CDR3 bases: TGTGCCAGCAGTTTCGACACTGGCACTGAAGCTTTCTTT. Protein: CASSFDTGTEAFF.

This sequence joins TRBV7-8 and TRBJ2-2; 10 nucleotides match TRBD2. Looked up from germline, CDR1 is SGHVS and CDR2 is FQNEAQ. The CDR3 has 17 amino acids. V lost 3 bases and J lost 6; bases outside the gene matches: 10. DNA of the CDR3: TGTGCCAGCAGCTTGCCCGCTAGCGGGAGTAGGGCCGGGGAGCTGTTTTTT. Translated: CASSLPASGSRAGELFF.

This rearrangement joins TRBV11-2 to TRBJ2-7; 10 bases map to TRBD1. CDR1 is SGHAT and CDR2 is FQNNGV in the germline V gene. This CDR3 is 15 amino acids long. Unmatched junction bases numbered 8, after V lost 7 bases and J lost 2 bases. Here the CDR3 reads CASTRQGQGPYEQYF. The CDR3, as DNA: TGTGCCAGCACCCGACAGGGACAGGGGCCCTACGAGCAGTACTTC.

The chain combines TRBV7-9 with TRBJ2-7; 8 bases are shared with TRBD2. J gave up 0 bases and V 9 bases, and 7 bases lay outside the gene matches. The CDR3 loop spans 14 amino acids. The germline V gene encodes CDR1 SEHNR and CDR2 FQNEAQ (reference sequence). CDR3 sequence (DNA): TGTGCCAGTTCACCCGGGAGGGTCTCCTACGAGCAGTACTTC. Its protein is CASSPGRVSYEQYF.

This clonotype was picked up a small number of times. The gene calls are TRBV20-1 and TRBJ2-7; D is undetermined. With 0 bases removed from V and 4 bases from J, the gap between germline ends came to 10 bases. The CDR3 is made up of 13 amino acids. Looked up from germline, CDR1 is DFQATT and CDR2 is SNEGSKA (reference sequence). CDR3 loop: CSARDNRAYEQYF. The CDR3, as DNA: TGCAGTGCTAGAGATAATCGAGCGTACGAGCAGTACTTC.

This clonotype came up a few times. The V call is TRBV12-3 or TRBV12-4, the J call TRBJ1-5; possibly TRBD1 for D (5 bases). This CDR3 region has 14 residues. V dropped 7 bases and J dropped 7 bases, with 17 bases sitting between them. The CDR3 DNA is TGTGCCAGCACCTCTCTTCTGAGGGGACAGCCCCAGCATTTT. Amino acid sequence: CASTSLLRGQPQHF.

This chain links TRBV7-8 with TRBJ1-1; D call uncertain. The CDR3 length is 16 residues. Germline CDR1 and CDR2: SGHVS and FQNEAQ. Trimming left V 1 base short and J 8 bases short, with 20 bases between. In nucleotides, the CDR3 is TGTGCCAGCAGCTTAGGCGGAGAAGCTTTCTCGGGAGAAGCTTTCTTT. Translated, it gives CASSLGGEAFSGEAFF.

V is TRBV7-2 and J is TRBJ1-1; D not resolved. Trimming removed 3 bases from V and 3 bases from J, with 14 bases in between. Germline-derived CDR1 and CDR2 are SGHTA and FQGNSA. There are 15 residues in the CDR3. CDR3 sequence reads: CASSFISRPDTEAFF. Written as DNA, the CDR3 is TGTGCCAGCAGCTTTATTTCTCGGCCGGACACTGAAGCTTTCTTT.

The chain employs TRBV4-2 and TRBJ1-5; 8 nucleotides match TRBD1. This CDR3 spans 14 amino acids. CDR1 is LGHNA and CDR2 is YNFKEQ in the germline V gene. The junction had 0 bases not matched to a gene; V was cut back by 1 base and J by 4 bases. The CDR3 loop reads CASSQGQGNQPQHF. The CDR3 nucleotides are TGTGCCAGCAGCCAAGGACAGGGGAATCAGCCCCAGCATTTT.

The sample holds a few counts of this clonotype. The chain links TRBV11-2 to TRBJ2-3; D may match TRBD1 or TRBD2 (5 bases each). Germline values: CDR1 SGHAT, CDR2 FQNNGV. The V gene lost 5 bases and the J gene lost 2 bases, with 8 bases spanning the gap. The length of the CDR3 is 13 residues. CDR3 region: CASSRDHTDTQYF. The CDR3 coding sequence is TGTGCCAGCAGCCGGGACCACACAGATACGCAGTATTTT. Based on the CDR3 plus reference TRBV11-2 and TRBJ2-3, the full variable domain is EAGVAQSPRYKIIEKRQSVAFWCNPISGHATLYWYQQILGQGPKLLIQFQNNGVVDDSQLPKDRFSAERLKGVDSTLKIQPAKLEDSAVYLCASSRDHTDTQYFGPGTRLTVL.

The chain uses TRBV2 and TRBJ2-3, with 7 nucleotides matching TRBD2. The CDR3 totals 13 residues. J gave up 0 bases and V 10 bases, and 4 bases lay outside the gene matches. Germline CDR1 is SNHLY and CDR2 is FYNNEI. DNA of the CDR3: TGTGCCATTATCGGGGGGAGCACAGATACGCAGTATTTT. It specifies CAIIGGSTDTQYF.

This clonotype has more than one count but fewer than ten. The V call is TRBV20-1, the J call TRBJ2-2, with 7 bases fitting TRBD2. Germline V gene lookup returns CDR1 DFQATT and CDR2 SNEGSKA (reference sequence). The CDR3 loop spans 14 amino acids. The V gene end was trimmed by 2 bases and the J gene end by 5 bases; junction bases not matched to a gene: 5. This CDR3 reads CSARSSGPTGELFF. In DNA form, the CDR3 reads TGCAGTGCTAGATCTAGCGGACCAACCGGGGAGCTGTTTTTT.

This clonotype has a count of ten or more. This chain uses TRBV5-6 with TRBJ1-2; no clear D. Trimming left V 1 base short and J 8 bases short, with 12 bases between. CDR1 SGHDT and CDR2 YYEEEE come from the germline V gene. The CDR3 is 13 residues long. This CDR3 is CASSLYQHRGYTF. Here the CDR3 DNA reads TGTGCCAGCAGCTTGTACCAGCATCGAGGCTACACCTTC.

J is TRBJ2-1 and V is TRBV11-2, with TRBD2 identical over 7 bases. Germline V lookup: CDR1 SGHAT, CDR2 FQNNGV. J was trimmed by 5 bases and V by 4 bases; bases with no gene match: 8. The CDR3 is 15 residues long. CDR3 loop: CASSSLSGGNNEQFF. The CDR3 nucleotides read TGTGCCAGCAGCTCCCTTTCGGGAGGAAACAATGAGCAGTTCTTC.

The chain uses TRBV20-1 and TRBJ2-3; D might be TRBD1 (5 bases). Trimming took off 2 bases at V and 0 bases at J, with 12 bases between the two ends. The CDR3 runs 15 residues. CDR1 is DFQATT and CDR2 is SNEGSKA in the germline V gene (reference sequence). The CDR3 sequence: CSARNRIFSTDTQYF. The CDR3 DNA reads as TGCAGTGCTAGAAACAGGATCTTTAGCACAGATACGCAGTATTTT.

This clonotype has a handful of counts. This chain uses TRBV3-1 with TRBJ2-3; the D is unclear. CDR3 length: 15 residues. The V gene's germline CDR1 is LGHDT and CDR2 YNNKEL (reference sequence). V was pared by 4 bases and J by 3 bases, with 14 bases between. The CDR3 loop is CASSRSAGATDTQYF. CDR3 sequence (DNA): TGTGCCAGCAGCCGAAGCGCCGGAGCTACAGATACGCAGTATTTT.